This TCR beta chain was obtained from a study of cytomegalovirus exposure and HLA in healthy donors. General observations from the study: Later, an analysis found that TCR clusters from the first cohort tended to co-occur in the roughly 110 validation repertoires.

Worth noting for this clone: Its cognate antigen is unknown.

The method was immunoSEQ multiplex PCR; TCRdb's version includes in-frame clones alone and lacks a portion of them. Of over 85,000 clones listed, about 92% were seen once; the top ten hold 1.9%. V lost 5 bases, J lost 3 bases, and 15 bases stayed unmatched. Germline-derived CDR1 and CDR2 are SGHTA and FQGNSA. The CDR3 runs 18 residues. The sample taken for sequencing was PBMCs. V usage is TRBV7-2 and J usage is TRBJ2-3, with 9 bases lining up with TRBD2. The sequence came from a woman aged 18-29 years in good health and CMV-seronegative. The CDR3 nucleotides read TGTGCCAGCAGCCCAGGGGCGGGGGGGCCCTTTCGTACAGATACGCAGTATTTT. This gives the protein CASSPGAGGPFRTDTQYF. The variable domain in full, completed from reference TRBV7-2 and TRBJ2-3, reads GAGVSQSPSNKVTEKGKDVELRCDPISGHTALYWYRQSLGQGLEFLIYFQGNSAPDKSGLPSDRFSAERTGGSVSTLTIQRTQQEDSAVYLCASSPGAGGPFRTDTQYFGPGTRLTVL.